This T cell receptor (beta chain) emerged from a study of cytomegalovirus exposure and HLA in healthy donors (dated by TCRdb to 2016 to 2017). Background on the whole study: An earlier analysis of approximately 600 of the donors reported about 250 Gb of sequence data and roughly 100 million unique TCR beta sequences from approximately 180 million T cells. To predict cytomegalovirus infection status, the study brought together high-throughput TCR immunosequencing, statistical association of individual TCRs with disease status, and machine learning. Typing coverage differed by locus: A, B, C, DRB1 and DQB1 were typed in roughly 620-630 donors, DQA1 in about 550, DPA1 in some 570, and DPB1 in roughly 470. In addition to the first cohort of roughly 700 subjects, a separate validation cohort of under 150 different subjects was used. On average, roughly 240,000 unique TCR beta nucleotide sequences were sequenced per donor among 350 to 400 genotyped donors of the cohort, with 15% to 20% of those sequences being non-productive. The study aimed to test whether cataloging public T cell receptors could reveal signatures of past pathogen exposure. Roughly 5 DR-DQ haplotypes were handled as single units for association and clustering because linkage in the cohort was strong. HLA typing covered class I and class II loci at four-digit resolution. In an earlier analysis of 587 of the donors, high-throughput TCR beta sequencing was used to judge whether each TCR beta V gene segment behaved as functional or pseudogenic. The study profiled the T cell repertoires of 500 to 800 subjects by immunosequencing and related them to cytomegalovirus serostatus. Donor age, sex, ethnicity and CMV serostatus were collected together with the repertoire data. Of the approximately 400 genotyped donors, 65% to 90% were placed in the genetic ancestry cluster associated with self-reported Caucasian donors. Every discovery cohort repertoire had been produced on one sequencing platform. In a later analysis, previously published TCR beta repertoires from 666 donors were re-analyzed and high-resolution HLA genotyping was added so that TCR occurrence patterns could be studied. An early release that covered fewer than 750 HLA-typed donors contained approximately 300 gigabases of sequencing data and roughly 84 million unique TCR sequences. The later analysis used no new phenotypic data to find candidate immune exposures, relying instead on TCR beta sequences and their occurrence across donors. A later genetic analysis took genome-wide SNP genotypes for about 60% of the roughly 670 donors and used that subset as a discovery cohort.

The cohort was made up of 500 to 800 healthy bone marrow donors. At the time of sampling, every cohort member was nominally healthy, though immune exposures that went unrecorded were likely present. The donor was CMV seropositive and belonged to the group of about 290 seropositive cohort members. Each donor provided a peripheral blood sample, and peripheral blood mononuclear cells were used for TCR beta sequencing. The Qiagen DNeasy Blood Extraction Kit was used to extract genomic DNA from the blood cell samples. As for this clone: The specificity of this receptor is unknown. No qualities accompany the bases; no much larger clone lies one base away.

Receptor amplification or capture employed the immunoSEQ multiplex PCR assay. For the multiplex PCR, a mixture combining 60 forward primers for TCR Vbeta segments and 13 reverse primers for TCR Jbeta segments was used. The CDR3 region of rearranged TCR beta genes was amplified from genomic DNA by a multiplex PCR assay. Amplified TCR beta libraries were sequenced as 87-base-pair reads on the Illumina HiSeq System. In the source study's methods: A later analysis tallied 75 million to 95 million unique TCR beta chains across the 550 to 850 repertoires, and around 12 million of those chains were shared by two or more donors. A nearest-neighbor algorithm error-corrected the raw reads and collapsed the reads into unique sequences, merging closely related sequences to remove PCR and sequencing errors. CDR3 sequences were aligned to IMGT reference sequences to assign V, D and J gene segments. For a sequence to be retained, a match of at least six nucleotides to both a V gene segment and a J gene segment was required. Rearrangements were called productive when the CDR3 lacked stop codons and stayed in frame with V and J; all others were non-productive. Following IMGT convention, CDR3 was defined as the stretch from the second conserved V-encoded cysteine up to the conserved J-encoded phenylalanine. Sequences without an unambiguous match to a single V gene segment were excluded from the earlier analysis of 450 to 650 of the donors. An earlier analysis of some 610 of the donors called V segments functional above 56.7% productive rearrangements and segregating when the between-donor standard deviation exceeded 5%. A statistical classification framework was developed to diagnose cytomegalovirus status using the catalog of TCR beta chain sequences. V and J gene assignment, in a later analysis, came from comparing TCR nucleotide sequences with IMGT/GENE-DB human TR gene sequences. A later analysis assigned CDR3 sequences and most-parsimonious VDJ recombination scenarios with the TCRdist pipeline. In a later analysis, each TCR beta chain was defined by its CDR3 amino acid sequence together with its V-gene family, and reads lacking a unique V-gene family were excluded. To address suspected cross-contamination and a sequencing artifact, a later analysis removed a few hundred highly shared, low-generation-probability nucleotide sequences. In a later analysis, a clonal expansion index for each public chain was calculated from normalized within-repertoire ranks of inferred template counts. Generation probabilities in a later analysis came from a VDJ recombination model fitted to out-of-frame rearrangements, and those results were checked against IGoR. In a later analysis, hypergeometric tests were used to score TCR-TCR, TCR-HLA and TCR-CMV co-occurrence, with a repertoire-size bias correction applied to TCR pairs. To estimate false discovery rates, a later analysis permuted the HLA or CMV assignments 20 times. In a later analysis, co-occurring TCRs were grouped with DBSCAN, and TCRdist sequence similarity was added when clustering was performed within HLA-allele-positive subsets. Repertoires with fewer than 30,000 or more than 120,000 public chains were left out of co-occurrence clustering, as were five repertoires with anomalous nucleotide sharing. This immuneACCESS table, as held by TCRdb, lists in-frame sequences with V and J called but not all clones. Of the missing ones, under half trace to an unresolved V gene in checked studies; the others have no known cause. The D gene and trimming were derived from the DNA, and the V and J assignments and clone size from that table. The sample records about 76,000 clones, 73% of which are singletons. Around 16% of the sample comes from the top ten.

The paper's findings and limits, for the study overall: A cluster of highly shared sequence variants was judged likely to be a technical artifact of the sequencing pipeline. An association between a missense DCLRE1C variant and V-gene and J-gene trimming of TCR beta chains was found in a later genetic analysis and replicated in an independent cohort. When HLA alleles, especially DR and DQ, strongly co-occurred, TCR associations were difficult to assign to individual alleles. A later genetic analysis reported fewer N-insertions in productive TCRs among donors in an Asian-associated ancestry cluster than the roughly 700-donor mean. In vitro tests confirmed that a few of the cytomegalovirus-associated TCR beta chains recognize cytomegalovirus antigens. While some public TCRs were present in many individuals, most TCR sequences turned up only very rarely across donors. The study listed 150 to 200 TCR beta chains as associated with cytomegalovirus. Sequencing depth was assumed to be roughly uniform across donors in the presence/absence analyses, though that assumption may not hold. According to a later analysis, most CMV-associated TCR beta chains appeared to be HLA-restricted, and the HLA associations seemed to be driven largely by CMV exposure. A further reported finding was that TCR beta sequences accurately predicted the HLA-A and HLA-B alleles for most subjects in the first cohort. In a later analysis, more than 15,000 TCR beta sequences were associated with specific HLA alleles at a false discovery rate of 0.05. In both the original and validation cohorts, the classifier was reported to diagnose cytomegalovirus status with high specificity and sensitivity. This cohort had only TCR beta chains sequenced, and the lack of alpha or paired-chain data limited which features could be detected. Several of the top co-occurrence clusters appeared to be linked to parvovirus B19, influenza, CMV and Epstein-Barr virus, according to a later analysis. Correlated functional status among segregating V segments might reflect linkage disequilibrium, but an unknown experimental factor could not be ruled out. An earlier analysis of 450 to 750 of the donors showed that most TCR beta V segments appeared in productive rearrangements either about 87% or about 30% of the time, which broadly matched IMGT annotations. In a later analysis, HLA-associated TCR beta chains were found to be more clonally expanded and to have lower generation probabilities than equally common non-associated chains. The authors suggested that the approach could potentially be extended to other disease states and immunological phenotypes. Some 15 rarely observed V segments, including chromosome 9 orphons, were excluded from the earlier analysis of a few hundred of the donors because counts were too low. A later analysis found that TCR association rates varied across HLA loci, with DRB1 alleles showing the most associated TCRs and HLA-C alleles the fewest. CMV serostatus was the only immune exposure information available for the cohort. Because HLA typing was unavailable for some donors at each locus, only the typed subset was used in association tests.

Material: PBMCs. This sequence was found in a woman in her forties in good health and CMV-seropositive.

The CDR3 is CASSFGTGGTEAFF. The nucleotide sequence reads as follows: TGTGCCAGCAGCTTCGGGACAGGGGGCACTGAAGCTTTCTTT. The chain is encoded by TRBV7-2 joined to TRBJ1-1; TRBD1 aligns with 11 central bases. Its CDR3 holds 14 amino acids, cysteine through phenylalanine. The sequence is cut down to CDR3 DNA, 42 bases in frame from base 1. Clipping removes 3 bases from V and 4 bases from J, with 1 as the unmatched junction base count. The germline V gene specifies SGHTA as CDR1 and FQGNSA as CDR2.